This T cell receptor (beta chain) was captured in a study of blood T cell repertoires in COVID-19. Across the study: Acute and convalescent COVID-19 samples came from the United States, Italy and Spain. In each case, the material was cDNA or gDNA derived from T cells, B-cell-depleted T cells, or PBMCs.

CDR3 length: 15 residues. Germline CDR1 reads LGHDT; CDR2 reads YNNKEL (reference sequence). The ends were cut back, 1 base at V and 6 bases at J, with 13 bases in the middle. Under the authors' procedure: Estimation of nucleated cell counts was performed using reference gene primer amplification. TCRdb's copy holds only in-frame clones and misses some; the assay was immunoSEQ multiplex PCR. The V and J calls and clone size were taken over from that table, and D and trimming were inferred from the DNA. The sample yields around 70,000 clones, 89% seen once. Sequenced: peripheral blood. This TCR derives from a man aged 80 or over with acute or convalescent COVID-19. J is TRBJ2-4 and V is TRBV3-1 (or the pseudogene TRBV3-2); D is undetermined. CDR3 loop: CASSQGYPSGNIQYF. DNA of the CDR3: TGTGCCAGCAGCCAAGGATACCCGTCGGGAAACATTCAGTACTTC.